The clone carrying this T cell receptor beta chain was counted many times. The antigen remains undetermined. MiXCR, applied by TCRdb to the reads, yields one record per CDR3 protein. The data contain more than 200,000 distinct CDR3 sequences, approximately 10% of them singletons. These data are taken from a study of T cell repertoires in cytomegalovirus infection. At the level of the study: In public TCR beta signatures, there were indications of both CMV infection and matching HLA type. Study findings and constraints: In two of eight donors, the top clonotype was HLA-C-restricted CMV-specific.

With 5 bases removed from V and 2 bases from J, the gap between germline ends came to 24 bases. The CDR3 length is 18 residues. Germline V gives CDR1 PRHDT, CDR2 FYEKMQ (reference sequence). The source is a human donor in good health (CMV status not recorded). Some clones in this sample may be carry-over from other donors' samples. The chain uses TRBV13 and TRBJ2-5; a weak D match, TRBD2 (7 bases). The sequenced sample was PBMCs. The CDR3 bases are TGTGCCAGCAGCCCTCGGCACTGGGGGGGGCGTGGGCAAGAGACCCAGTACTTC. Translated: CASSPRHWGGRGQETQYF.